This T cell receptor beta chain was sequenced during a study of shared clonotypes between healthy human individuals. CDR1 SEHNR and CDR2 FQNEAQ come from the germline V gene (reference sequence). The CDR3 runs to 13 residues. J gave up 4 bases and V 3 bases, and 2 bases lay outside the gene matches. Produced via immunoSEQ multiplex PCR; TCRdb's table is partial and in-frame only. The data hold over 2 million clones, with just under 95% observed a single time. Material for sequencing was naive CD4+ T cells from PBMCs. Indicated subset: CD45RA+ positively selected. The rearrangement joins TRBV7-9 to TRBJ2-5; 7 positions match TRBD2. The source is a man aged 18 to 35 in good health. Some clones in this sample may be carry-over from other donors' samples. CDR3 DNA: TGTGCCAGCAGCTTGACTAGCAGAGAGACCCAGTACTTC. Its protein is CASSLTSRETQYF.